Following are 17 T cell receptor beta chains from one sample sequenced in a study of blood T cell repertoires in COVID-19. Profiling relied on immunoSEQ multiplex PCR, and the TCRdb table lists in-frame clones only, not all of them. The table lists about 290,000 clones, 70% to 90% of them singletons, with about 4% in the top ten. The sample taken for sequencing was peripheral blood. The receptors originated from a woman aged 45-60 years with active or convalescent COVID-19.

J is TRBJ2-3 and V is TRBV10-3; no clear D gene. The V end lost 5 bases, the J end lost 4 bases, and 10 bases lay between the germline ends. CDR1 ENHRY and CDR2 SYGVKD come from the germline V gene. The CDR3 totals 13 residues. In DNA, the CDR3 is TGTGCCATCAGTTCCGTCTATCCAGATACGCAGTATTTT. Amino acid sequence: CAISSVYPDTQYF.

V usage is TRBV6-5 and J usage is TRBJ2-3; D might be TRBD2 (6 bases). V lost 0 bases to trimming and J lost 2 bases, with 12 bases between them. There are 16 residues in the CDR3. The germline V gene encodes CDR1 MNHEY and CDR2 SVGAGI. In DNA, the CDR3 is TGTGCCAGCAGTTACTCGAGAGCGGGCCCCACAGATACGCAGTATTTT. Translated, it gives CASSYSRAGPTDTQYF.

The chain is built from TRBV10-3 and TRBJ1-2; no clear D gene. Germline CDR1 is ENHRY and CDR2 is SYGVKD. The CDR3 is 16 amino acids. Between the trimmed V and J ends, which lost 2 bases and 4 bases, there was a span of 17 bases. The CDR3 here is CAISEPGSQSGYGYTF. The DNA for the CDR3 is TGTGCCATCAGTGAGCCCGGTTCACAGTCTGGCTATGGCTACACCTTC.

The rearrangement links TRBV6-4 to TRBJ2-3, with 7 nucleotides matching TRBD2. The CDR3 contains 15 residues. Per the germline V gene, CDR1 is MRHNA and CDR2 is SNTAGT. Losses at the gene ends were 4 bases for V and 3 bases for J; bases not matched to a gene: 7. CDR3 bases: TGTGCCAGCAGTGCCTCCGGGCGGGAGACAGATACGCAGTATTTT. The encoded protein is CASSASGRETDTQYF.

The rearrangement uses TRBV27 and TRBJ2-1, with 13 bases matching TRBD2. The CDR3 is 18 amino acids. With 6 bases clipped from V and 0 bases from J, the junction kept 8 bases outside the gene matches. CDR1 MNHEY and CDR2 SMNVEV come from the germline V gene (reference sequence). The CDR3 here is CASRGLAGLASSYNEQFF. CDR3 coding DNA: TGTGCCAGCAGGGGACTAGCGGGATTAGCGAGCTCCTACAATGAGCAGTTCTTC.

The chain employs TRBV28 and TRBJ1-2; D possibly corresponds to TRBD1 (5 bases). Germline CDR1 reads MDHEN; CDR2 reads SYDVKM. The CDR3 extends over 13 amino acids. V lost 6 bases, J lost 8 bases, and 16 bases lay in between. The DNA of the CDR3 is TGTGCCAGCAGGGATCCGGGGGACGGCGGCTACACCTTC. Residues: CASRDPGDGGYTF.

In this sample, this clone turned up once. The chain has TRBV11-2 and TRBJ2-7, with 13 positions matching TRBD2. V lost 5 bases and J lost 3; bases outside the gene matches: 7. CDR1 is SGHAT, CDR2 FQNNGV, per germline. The CDR3 contains 16 residues. CDR3 in DNA: TGTGCCAGCAGCCCATGGACTAGCGGGAGAGACTACGAGCAGTACTTC. As protein: CASSPWTSGRDYEQYF.

This chain connects TRBV28 to TRBJ1-2; unclear D gene. The CDR3 loop spans 15 amino acids. Germline loops: CDR1 MDHEN, CDR2 SYDVKM. The germline V and J ends were trimmed by 0 bases and 5 bases, with 13 bases remaining between them. CDR3 sequence (DNA): TGTGCCAGCAGTTTATGGAAACAGTTATCATATGGCTACACCTTC. Its protein product is CASSLWKQLSYGYTF.

Only one count was recorded for this clone. The chain carries TRBV15 and TRBJ1-1; 8 bases are a match to TRBD1. The CDR3 runs to 15 residues. Germline loops: CDR1 LNHNV, CDR2 YYDKDF (reference sequence). V lost 5 bases, J lost 0 bases, and 5 bases stayed unmatched. CDR3 DNA: TGTGCCACCAGCGGCCGGGACAGGATGAACACTGAAGCTTTCTTT. Protein product: CATSGRDRMNTEAFF.

The chain has TRBV24-1 and TRBJ2-5, with TRBD1 matching over 7 bases. CDR3 size: 15 residues. V trimming: 4 bases; J trimming: 1 base; junction bases outside the gene matches: 5. Germline V gene lookup returns CDR1 KGHDR and CDR2 SFDVKD. CDR3 nucleotides: TGTGCCACCAGTGACTCCCGACAGGGCCAAGAGACCCAGTACTTC. Its translation: CATSDSRQGQETQYF.

The CDR3 DNA reads TGTGCCAGCAGCGCCTTAACAGGGGGCTCTGGGGCCAACGTCCTGACTTTC. The encoded protein is CASSALTGGSGANVLTF. This sequence joins TRBV7-9 and TRBJ2-6, with 8 positions matching TRBD1. Germline CDR1 reads SEHNR; CDR2 reads FQNEAQ (reference sequence). The CDR3 has 17 residues. With V trimmed by 5 bases and J by 0 bases, 6 bases remained unmatched. Based on the CDR3 plus reference TRBV7-9 and TRBJ2-6, the full variable domain is DTGVSQNPRHKITKRGQNVTFRCDPISEHNRLYWYRQTLGQGPEFLTYFQNEAQLEKSRLLSDRFSAERPKGSFSTLEIQRTEQGDSAMYLCASSALTGGSGANVLTFGAGSRLTVL.

The count of this clone is one. This chain links TRBV19 with TRBJ2-1; 10 bases fit TRBD1. This CDR3 comprises 14 residues. Trimming cost V 4 bases and J 6 bases; bases outside gene matches: 3. Germline values: CDR1 LNHDA, CDR2 SQIVND (reference sequence). CDR3 DNA sequence: TGTGCCAGTAGTAACGACAGGGGGCTCAATGAGCAGTTCTTC. Encoded protein: CASSNDRGLNEQFF.

The chain links TRBV7-8 to TRBJ2-7; possible D gene TRBD2, 5 bases. Trimming shortened V by 6 bases and J by 2 bases, and 14 bases separated the two germline ends. The CDR3 is 14 amino acids. The germline gives CDR1 SGHVS, CDR2 FQNEAQ. The CDR3 bases are TGTGCCAGCAGTCAAAGTTTCGGGACCTACGAGCAGTACTTC. Encoded protein: CASSQSFGTYEQYF.

V usage is TRBV2 and J usage is TRBJ1-1, with D possibly TRBD1 on 5 matching bases. The CDR3 contains 14 residues. Trimming pared 10 bases from V and 4 bases from J, leaving 19 bases between. CDR1 and CDR2 from the germline V gene are SNHLY and FYNNEI. The CDR3: CATQREQGGTEAFF. DNA for the CDR3: TGTGCCACCCAAAGGGAGCAGGGAGGCACTGAAGCTTTCTTT.

The chain uses TRBV28 and TRBJ1-6, with D unresolved. The CDR3 extends over 14 amino acids. Trimming took off 6 bases at V and 6 bases at J, with 12 bases between the two ends. In germline, CDR1 is MDHEN, CDR2 SYDVKM. DNA for the CDR3: TGTGCCAGCAGGATTGCCAGAATTAATTCACCCCTCCACTTT. Its protein is CASRIARINSPLHF.

The V call is TRBV14, the J call TRBJ2-5, with 14 bases identical to TRBD2. Germline V gene lookup returns CDR1 SGHDN and CDR2 FVKESK. This CDR3 is built from 16 residues. V lost 4 bases and J lost 0; bases outside the gene matches: 1. The CDR3 sequence is CASSRLAGGYQETQYF. CDR3 DNA: TGTGCCAGCAGCCGACTAGCGGGAGGGTACCAAGAGACCCAGTACTTC.

V and J are TRBV5-1 and TRBJ1-1; D ambiguous. There are 14 residues in the CDR3. Trimming removed 0 bases at V and 1 base at J, with 7 bases between. Germline values: CDR1 SGHRS, CDR2 YFSETQ. CDR3 amino acids: CASSLGNRNTEAFF. The CDR3, as DNA: TGCGCCAGCAGCTTGGGAAACAGGAACACTGAAGCTTTCTTT.